A few counts support the clone carrying this T cell receptor (beta chain). Its antigen is as yet unknown. After CD4 positive bead selection, the CD4-negative fraction gave CD8 T cells. CDR3 length: 11 amino acids. Trimming stripped 6 bases from V and 4 bases from J, with 6 bases between. The data were taken from a study of naive and memory T cell subsets. Study outcomes and limitations: Between naive and memory subsets, TCR abundance power law exponents differed. No ground truth validated the naive and memory repertoire findings. Clonotypes here are unpaired alpha or beta chain sequences. Possibly reflecting memory cells re-expressing CD45RA, a few larger clonotypes occurred in naive repertoires, especially CD8.

Both TRBC1 and TRBC2 were covered by a beta constant-region primer of two equimolar oligonucleotides. The ligated cDNA underwent four PCR rounds using SP2 and nested alpha and beta constant-region primers. TCRdb processed the UMI-ligation and nested PCR reads anew with MiXCR; each CDR3 protein has one entry. Of roughly 97,000 distinct CDR3 sequences listed, 13% to 15% are singletons. The clonotype was recovered from a human donor in good health. The genes are TRBV12-3 or TRBV12-4 and TRBJ2-5; D ambiguous. The sequenced sample consisted of naive CD8+ T cells from blood. Written as DNA, the CDR3 is TGTGCCAGCAGGGGGATAGAGACCCAGTACTTC. This codes for CASRGIETQYF.